Below are 20 T cell receptor beta chains sequenced from a single sample in a study of blood T cells in healthy people across ages (dated by TCRdb to between 2014 and 2016). Library generation was performed with 5' RACE. Instrument used: Illumina HiSeq 2500. A second roughly 7 to 11 cycle PCR used a sample-barcoded 5' primer and a J-beta primer mix. The public reads were quality trimmed at Q25 with fastp and then assembled into clones with MiXCR by TCRdb, keeping productive beta chains. Merged by CDR3 protein, the rows form single entries marked with the most common genes and DNA. The sample data list about 1.6 million distinct CDR3 sequences, and about 31% of these were observed just once. The ten largest clones add up to around 11% of the sample. Source material: blood. The receptor set was obtained from a woman aged 25 to 45 in good health.

This chain uses TRBV25-1 with TRBJ1-1; 7 nucleotides agree with TRBD1. Germline CDR1 is MGHDK and CDR2 is SYGVNS. The length of the CDR3 is 17 residues. J gave up 4 bases and V 8 bases, and 19 bases lay outside the gene matches. CDR3 DNA sequence: TGTGCCAGCCCCCAGGGCGACAGGGACCGTCCTACCACTGAAGCTTTCTTT. This encodes CASPQGDRDRPTTEAFF.

This clonotype was observed many times. J is TRBJ2-7 and V is TRBV20-1; D call uncertain. This CDR3 has 12 residues. Germline V CDR1 and CDR2: DFQATT, SNEGSKA (reference sequence). V lost 5 bases, J lost 4 bases, and 12 bases lay in between. The CDR3 spells CSASSVGYEQYF. The CDR3 coding sequence is TGCAGTGCTTCAAGTGTGGGATACGAGCAGTACTTC.

The gene calls are TRBV15 and TRBJ2-5; D may be TRBD1 or TRBD2 (6 bases each). CDR1 and CDR2 (germline): LNHNV, YYDKDF (reference sequence). Trimming stripped 2 bases from V and 3 bases from J, with 19 bases between. The CDR3 totals 17 residues. CDR3 residues: CATSRSFGGRKEETQYF. The CDR3 DNA is TGTGCCACCAGCAGATCCTTCGGGGGCCGCAAAGAAGAGACCCAGTACTTC.

This rearrangement joins TRBV20-1 to TRBJ1-1, with 8 bases that match TRBD1. V lost 2 bases and J lost 1; bases outside the gene matches: 18. Germline assignment: CDR1 DFQATT and CDR2 SNEGSKA (reference sequence). The CDR3 is 19 amino acids. CDR3 sequence reads: CSARSGTGGTIRKNTEAFF. In DNA, the CDR3 is TGCAGTGCTAGATCCGGGACAGGAGGGACCATCAGAAAGAACACTGAAGCTTTCTTT.

The chain joins TRBV6-2 or TRBV6-3 to TRBJ2-5; possibly TRBD2 for D (6 bases). Germline CDR1 MNHEY, CDR2 SVGEGT. CDR3 length equals 19 residues. V was shortened by 2 bases and J by 1 base, with 23 bases between the two germline ends. The CDR3 loop reads CASSYPLTDTGTLQETQYF. The CDR3 bases are TGTGCCAGCAGTTACCCTTTGACCGACACCGGGACTCTCCAAGAGACCCAGTACTTC.

The chain uses TRBV27 and TRBJ2-3, with D possibly being TRBD1 (5 bases). V was trimmed by 7 bases and J by 8 bases, leaving 16 bases between them. The CDR3 runs 13 residues. Germline-derived CDR1 and CDR2 are MNHEY and SMNVEV (reference sequence). CDR3 DNA: TGTGCCAGCACTGACGAACCAAGGGGTACGCAGTATTTT. Translating it yields CASTDEPRGTQYF.

The chain uses TRBV10-1 and TRBJ2-7, with 9 bases identical to TRBD1. From germline, CDR1 is WNHNN and CDR2 SYGVQD (reference sequence). The CDR3 length is 17 residues. Trimming took 7 bases from V and 4 from J; bases not matched to a gene: 17. CDR3: CASKKPGGTGTEYEQYF. The DNA for the CDR3 is TGCGCCAGCAAGAAGCCCGGAGGGACAGGGACGGAGTACGAGCAGTACTTC.

Many counts were recorded for this clonotype. The chain joins TRBV29-1 to TRBJ2-7; 9 nucleotides agree with TRBD1. This CDR3 is 13 amino acids long. V lost 3 bases, J lost 2 bases, and 2 bases stayed unmatched. CDR1 is SQVTM and CDR2 is ANQGSEA in the germline V gene. CDR3: CSVEGQGPYEQYF. The CDR3 DNA sequence: TGCAGCGTTGAGGGACAGGGCCCCTACGAGCAGTACTTC.

This clonotype was seen a handful of times. This chain links TRBV7-3 with TRBJ2-1, with D maybe TRBD2 (6 bases). The V end lost 5 bases, the J end lost 2 bases, and 16 bases lay between the germline ends. The CDR3 loop spans 16 amino acids. Germline V CDR1 and CDR2: SGHTA, FQGTGA. CDR3 in DNA: TGTGCCAGCAGCCCAGTTACTAGCTACCCCTACAATGAGCAGTTCTTC. Encoded protein: CASSPVTSYPYNEQFF.

The V and J genes are TRBV6-1 and TRBJ1-2; 12 bases are shared with TRBD1. V was clipped by 8 bases and J by 6 bases; unmatched bases: 10. Germline loops: CDR1 MNHNS, CDR2 SASEGT. The CDR3 consists of 15 residues. The CDR3 here is CASEEGQGARNGYTF. The CDR3 region has the DNA TGTGCCAGCGAGGAGGGACAGGGGGCGCGAAATGGCTACACCTTC.

In regard to this clonotype: An end of the junction does not agree with germline; a read error may underlie this. Here the CDR3 reads CACSPNIQNTEAFF. DNA of the CDR3: TGTGCCTGCAGTCCCAATATACAAAACACTGAAGCTTTCTTT. The chain links TRBV12-3 or TRBV12-4 to TRBJ1-1; no reliable D call. The CDR3 has 14 amino acids.

The chain joins TRBV28 to TRBJ2-1; TRBD2 matches at 9 bases. The ends lost 0 bases at V and 5 bases at J; junction bases unmatched: 2. The length of the CDR3 is 15 residues. Per germline, CDR1 MDHEN and CDR2 SYDVKM. This CDR3 reads CASSLWASGDNEQFF. The DNA of the CDR3 is TGTGCCAGCAGTTTATGGGCTAGCGGGGACAATGAGCAGTTCTTC.

As concerns this clonotype: A clone one base away is much larger, so this may be a read error. The chain is built from TRBV7-3 and TRBJ2-6; TRBD1 might be the D (5 bases). From germline, CDR1 is SGHTA and CDR2 FQGTGA. The CDR3 contains 16 residues. The CDR3 loop reads CASSLEGSSGANVLAF. The DNA for the CDR3 is TGTGCCAGCAGCTTAGAAGGGTCATCTGGGGCCAACGTCCTGGCTTTC.

Many counts were recorded for this clonotype. The genes are TRBV29-1 and TRBJ2-4; D possibly uses TRBD1 or TRBD2 (7 bases each). This CDR3 has 13 residues. Looked up from germline, CDR1 is SQVTM and CDR2 is ANQGSEA. The V and J ends lost 5 bases and 6 bases respectively, with 14 bases between them. The CDR3 DNA is TGCAGCGTTAACGGCAGGGGGGGAAACATTCAGTACTTC. Amino acid sequence: CSVNGRGGNIQYF.

The chain carries TRBV5-1 and TRBJ1-1, with 10 bases lining up with TRBD1. This CDR3 has 14 residues. After removal of 6 bases from V and 4 bases from J, the junction contained 6 bases not matched to a gene. The germline CDR1 and CDR2 sequences are SGHRS and YFSETQ. The CDR3 is CASTPRDRGTEAFF. In DNA form, the CDR3 reads TGCGCCAGCACCCCCCGGGACAGGGGCACTGAAGCTTTCTTT.

The chain joins TRBV30 to TRBJ2-1; no definite D call. From germline, CDR1 is GTSNPN and CDR2 SVGIG (reference sequence). The V end lost 1 base, the J end lost 0 bases, and 13 bases lay between the germline ends. The CDR3 covers 16 residues. The CDR3 DNA is TGTGCCTGGAGTGGATTAGCAGCCACCTCCTACAATGAGCAGTTCTTC. This translates into CAWSGLAATSYNEQFF.

The rearrangement links TRBV20-1 to TRBJ2-7; 10 nucleotides agree with TRBD2. This CDR3 region has 15 residues. Per germline, CDR1 DFQATT and CDR2 SNEGSKA (reference sequence). J was trimmed by 0 bases and V by 3 bases; bases with no gene match: 5. CDR3 sequence: CSASLVAGGSYEQYF. DNA for the CDR3: TGCAGTGCTAGTCTGGTAGCGGGAGGCTCCTACGAGCAGTACTTC.

To note about this clonotype: Given a much more abundant clone one base away, this may be a read error. The rearrangement joins TRBV4-1 to TRBJ2-3, with D perhaps matching TRBD1 (5 bases). Germline V CDR1 and CDR2: MGHRA, YSYEKL. The CDR3 has 13 residues. CDR3 region: CASSRQSTDAQYF. The CDR3, as DNA: TGCGCCAGCAGCCGACAGTCCACAGATGCGCAGTATTTT.

This clonotype was observed at least ten times. The chain couples TRBV6-4 to TRBJ2-7; tentatively, D is TRBD1 or TRBD2 (5 bases each). This CDR3 spans 14 amino acids. V was cut by 11 bases and J by 4 bases, with 21 bases left in between. Germline lookup yields CDR1 MRHNA and CDR2 SNTAGT. The CDR3: CASPGGSQIYEQYF. CDR3 coding DNA: TGTGCCTCCCCTGGGGGTTCACAGATTTACGAGCAGTACTTC.

The rearrangement links TRBV6-1 to TRBJ1-5, with unresolved D. The CDR3 is made up of 17 amino acids. Germline lookup yields CDR1 MNHNS and CDR2 SASEGT. Between the trimmed V and J ends, which lost 1 base and 0 bases, there was a span of 13 bases. The CDR3 region is CASSEGTRQISNQPQHF. CDR3 nucleotide sequence: TGTGCCAGCAGTGAAGGAACTAGACAAATTAGCAATCAGCCCCAGCATTTT.